What follows describes a single TCR beta chain. The sample belongs to a study of metastatic and nonmetastatic thyroid tumors. How the authors handled the data: The study took CDR3 differences across clinicopathological groups and made a distant-metastasis classifier for papillary thyroid cancer from them. TCRdb re-clonotyped the PCR reads through MiXCR. V and J calls and clone size were set by TCRdb, not the authors. The sample lists 3,500 to 5,000 clones; around a third were seen once. None of the patients had undergone any treatment ahead of thyroid surgery. The clonotype comes from a female donor with papillary thyroid cancer or a benign thyroid nodule (not recorded which). Some clones in this sample may be carry-over from other donors' samples. Sequenced input: tumor tissue.

The CDR3 here is CASSLTGFTGELFF. The CDR3 region has the DNA TGCGCCAGCAGTTTGACAGGTTTTACCGGGGAGCTGTTTTTT. The chain employs TRBV5-1 and TRBJ2-2, with D maybe TRBD1 (6 bases). The CDR3 contains 14 residues. Trimming left V 5 bases short and J 5 bases short, with 13 bases between. Germline V gives CDR1 SGHRS, CDR2 YFSETQ.